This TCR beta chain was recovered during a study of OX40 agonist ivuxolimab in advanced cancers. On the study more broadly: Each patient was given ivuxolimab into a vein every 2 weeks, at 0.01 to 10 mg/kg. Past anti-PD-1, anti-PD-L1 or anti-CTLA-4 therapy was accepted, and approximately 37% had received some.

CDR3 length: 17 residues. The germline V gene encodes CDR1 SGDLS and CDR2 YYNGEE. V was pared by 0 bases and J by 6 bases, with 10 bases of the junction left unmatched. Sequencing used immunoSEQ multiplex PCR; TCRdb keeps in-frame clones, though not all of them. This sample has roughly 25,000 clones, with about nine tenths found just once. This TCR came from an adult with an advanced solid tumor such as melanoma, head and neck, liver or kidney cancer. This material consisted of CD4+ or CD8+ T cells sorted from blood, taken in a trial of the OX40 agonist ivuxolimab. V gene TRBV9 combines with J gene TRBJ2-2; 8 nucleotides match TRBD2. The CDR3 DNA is TGTGCCAGCAGCGTAGTACTGCCAGCGGGAGATCCCGGGGAGCTGTTTTTT. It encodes CASSVVLPAGDPGELFF.